This T cell receptor beta chain was sequenced in a study of Graves' ophthalmopathy and Graves' hyperthyroidism. The V gene end was trimmed by 6 bases and the J gene end by 5 bases; junction bases not matched to a gene: 7. The CDR3 has 13 amino acids. In germline, CDR1 is SQVTM, CDR2 ANQGSEA. Amplification of TCR beta CDR3 regions used RNA transcripts. Scientists carried out first-round RT-PCR using HTBI primers and then a second-round multiplex PCR. MiXCR, run by TCRdb on the multiplex PCR reads, gives a single entry per CDR3 protein. The repertoire holds about 600,000 distinct CDR3 sequences, with 39% as singletons. General study results and limits: The model's prediction of ophthalmopathy progression had about 70% sensitivity and 72% to 80% specificity.

Worth noting for this clonotype: Its antigen is not identified.

The chain uses TRBV29-1 and TRBJ1-2; the match to TRBD1 covers 9 bases. The sequence came from an adult man with Graves' hyperthyroidism. Sequenced sample: peripheral blood or thyroid tissue (not recorded which). The CDR3 reads CSVVTGTGYGYTF. The CDR3 DNA follows: TGCAGCGTCGTAACCGGGACAGGGTATGGCTACACCTTC.